The 25 T cell receptor beta chains reported below all come from one sample, sequenced in a study of blood T cells in healthy people across ages. Together with a sample-barcoded 5' primer, a J-beta primer mix was included in a second PCR lasting about 6 to 11 cycles. TCRdb passed the 5' RACE reads through MiXCR, listing each CDR3 protein once. The data show hundreds of thousands of distinct CDR3 sequences, 25% to 35% seen once. Sequencing was carried out using blood. The receptor source for this set is a woman older than 75 in good health.

This clonotype was picked up a small number of times. The chain employs TRBV7-2 and TRBJ2-3; D may be TRBD2 (5 bases). Trimming pared 2 bases from V and 3 bases from J, leaving 12 bases between. This CDR3 is built from 15 residues. CDR1 SGHTA and CDR2 FQGNSA come from the germline V gene. Written as DNA, the CDR3 is TGTGCCAGCAGCTTATTCGGGGAGCGAACAGATACGCAGTATTTT. It translates to CASSLFGERTDTQYF.

The CDR3 spells CASSRMGGAGSPLHF. CDR3 DNA: TGTGCCAGCAGCCGCATGGGAGGGGCGGGTTCACCCCTCCACTTT. The V gene is TRBV28, the J gene TRBJ1-6, with a possible D match to TRBD1 (5 bases). The CDR3 extends over 15 amino acids. Germline-derived CDR1 and CDR2 are MDHEN and SYDVKM. The germline V and J ends were trimmed by 6 bases and 9 bases, with 18 bases remaining between them. The full variable domain, with the rest looked up from reference TRBV28 and TRBJ1-6, is DVKVTQSSRYLVKRTGEKVFLECVQDMDHENMFWYRQDPGLGLRLIYFSYDVKMKEKGDIPEGYSVSREKKERFSLILESASTNQTSMYLCASSRMGGAGSPLHFGNGTRLTVT.

This clonotype has only a few counts. J is TRBJ1-3 and V is TRBV18, with a weak D call TRBD1 (6 bases). Germline V gives CDR1 KGHSH, CDR2 LQKENI. The CDR3 has 17 residues. The germline V and J ends were trimmed by 3 bases and 3 bases, with 18 bases remaining between them. CDR3 bases: TGTGCCAGCTCACCCTCGGTGGGGGCGAAGGGTGGAAACACCATATATTTT. Residues: CASSPSVGAKGGNTIYF.

Comments on this clonotype: A clone one base away is much larger, so this may be a read error. This chain joins TRBV10-1 and TRBJ2-1; D gene ambiguous. Germline V gives CDR1 WNHNN, CDR2 SYGVQD (reference sequence). The CDR3 is 12 amino acids. DNA of the CDR3: TGCGCCAGCAGTAAGTCCGGGTATGAGCAGTTCTTC. It is translated as CASSKSGYEQFF.

This clonotype has at least ten counts. The chain uses TRBV5-1 and TRBJ2-1, with TRBD2 as a possible D gene (6 bases). Between the trimmed V and J ends, which lost 0 bases and 10 bases, there was a span of 14 bases. The CDR3 sequence is 14 residues long. Germline CDR1 SGHRS, CDR2 YFSETQ. The DNA for the CDR3 is TGCGCCAGCAGCTTGGGGGGCGGACTACAGGAGCAGTTCTTC. Encoded protein: CASSLGGGLQEQFF.

The table lists this clonotype with many counts. This rearrangement joins TRBV5-1 to TRBJ1-2; D remains unclear. Germline-derived CDR1 and CDR2 are SGHRS and YFSETQ. The CDR3 loop spans 13 amino acids. V was clipped by 4 bases and J by 10 bases, with 17 bases between them. CDR3 residues: CASSVGSLNPYTF. CDR3 bases: TGCGCCAGCAGCGTCGGGTCCTTAAACCCCTACACCTTC.

The CDR3, as DNA: TGTGCCAGCAGAGGACAGGGGGCGGCCGGGGAGCTGTTTTTT. This codes for CASRGQGAAGELFF. The rearrangement joins TRBV6-1 to TRBJ2-2; TRBD1 matches at 11 bases. The germline gives CDR1 MNHNS, CDR2 SASEGT. This CDR3 is built from 14 residues. Germline trimming cut 6 bases from V and 6 bases from J; bases unmatched to any gene: 3.

This clonotype was observed many times. A read error may produce the germline difference seen at one junction end. DNA of the CDR3: TGTGCCAGCAGCTTAGCGGGGCTGAGCACAGATACGCAGTATTTT. Translated: CASSLAGLSTDTQYF. The chain combines TRBV5-1 with TRBJ2-3; 8 positions match TRBD2. Per germline, CDR1 SGHRS and CDR2 YFSETQ. CDR3 length equals 15 residues.

To note about this clonotype: One junction end disagrees with the germline gene, perhaps due to a read error. The chain carries TRBV5-6 and TRBJ2-7; D ambiguous. This CDR3 region has 12 residues. The germline V gene encodes CDR1 SGHDT and CDR2 YYEEEE. The CDR3, as DNA: TGTGCCAGCGGCTTGGGCAGCTACGAGCAGTACTTC. Its translation is CASGLGSYEQYF.

The J gene is TRBJ2-4, the V gene TRBV19; TRBD1 agrees at 10 bases. The CDR3 is 14 amino acids. With V trimmed by 6 bases and J by 7 bases, 6 bases remained unmatched. CDR1 is LNHDA, CDR2 SQIVND, per germline (reference sequence). CDR3 sequence: CASRNDRGRNIQYF. CDR3 bases: TGTGCCAGTAGGAATGACAGGGGGCGGAACATTCAGTACTTC.

This clonotype came up many times. This chain uses TRBV14 with TRBJ2-1; 8 bases map to TRBD2. J was trimmed by 6 bases and V by 0 bases; bases with no gene match: 7. There are 16 residues in the CDR3. Germline V gives CDR1 SGHDN, CDR2 FVKESK. CDR3 region: CASSQEGRGDLNEQFF. The CDR3 DNA is TGTGCCAGCAGCCAAGAGGGGCGGGGGGATCTCAATGAGCAGTTCTTC.

On this clonotype itself: It may be a read error: a sequence one base away is much more abundant. The V gene is TRBV7-2, the J gene TRBJ2-2; the D is unclear. The V end lost 4 bases, the J end lost 6 bases, and 15 bases lay between the germline ends. The CDR3 covers 15 residues. Germline values: CDR1 SGHTA, CDR2 FQGNSA. The CDR3 sequence: CASSSGRAAAGELFF. CDR3 nucleotides: TGTGCCAGCAGCTCAGGTCGGGCTGCAGCCGGGGAGCTGTTTTTT. The full variable domain, completed using reference TRBV7-2 and TRBJ2-2, is GAGVSQSPSNKVTEKGKDVELRCDPISGHTALYWYRQSLGQGLEFLIYFQGNSAPDKSGLPSDRFSAERTGGSVSTLTIQRTQQEDSAVYLCASSSGRAAAGELFFGEGSRLTVL.

This clonotype was counted only a few times. The chain is built from TRBV28 and TRBJ2-2, with 7 nucleotides matching TRBD2. Per germline, CDR1 MDHEN and CDR2 SYDVKM. The V gene end was trimmed by 3 bases and the J gene end by 5 bases; junction bases not matched to a gene: 9. This CDR3 has 16 residues. CDR3 residues: CASSLERGRDTGELFF. The CDR3 bases are TGTGCCAGCAGTTTGGAGAGAGGGAGGGATACCGGGGAGCTGTTTTTT.

The rearrangement links TRBV5-1 to TRBJ2-3; 7 bases are shared with TRBD2. The CDR3 extends over 15 amino acids. Trimming cost V 4 bases and J 2 bases; bases outside gene matches: 7. Per the germline V gene, CDR1 is SGHRS and CDR2 is YFSETQ. CDR3 loop: CASSPGAGFTDTQYF. The CDR3, as DNA: TGCGCCAGCAGCCCCGGAGCGGGGTTCACAGATACGCAGTATTTT.

The gene calls are TRBV5-1 and TRBJ2-2; 7 positions agree with TRBD1. CDR3 length: 14 amino acids. The germline V gene has CDR1 SGHRS and CDR2 YFSETQ. V shed 7 bases, J shed 6 bases, and the junction held 9 bases outside the gene matches. The CDR3 nucleotides read TGCGCCAGCCAACTTAAACAGGGGTCCGGGGAGCTGTTTTTT. It encodes CASQLKQGSGELFF.

This clonotype was counted between two and nine times. The chain is built from TRBV15 and TRBJ2-2, with TRBD2 matching 7 bases. Trimming at V came to 0 bases and at J to 6 bases, leaving 1 base not matched to a gene. Germline V gives CDR1 LNHNV, CDR2 YYDKDF (reference sequence). The CDR3 has 14 amino acids. The CDR3 sequence: CATSRDGLAGELFF. The CDR3 region has the DNA TGTGCCACCAGCAGAGACGGACTAGCCGGGGAGCTGTTTTTT.

The chain employs TRBV18 and TRBJ1-2; D not certain. Deletions cut 3 bases from V and 7 bases from J, with 12 bases between. The germline V gene has CDR1 KGHSH and CDR2 LQKENI. The CDR3 extends over 13 amino acids. The CDR3 DNA is TGTGCCAGCTCACCCCAAGGATACGGTGGCTACACCTTC. This sequence encodes CASSPQGYGGYTF.

CDR3 in amino acids: CSASDTYGYTF. The CDR3 DNA follows: TGCAGTGCTTCGGACACCTATGGCTACACCTTC. The rearrangement uses TRBV20-1 and TRBJ1-2; D is possibly TRBD1 (5 bases). Trimming removed 5 bases from V and 4 bases from J, with 8 bases in between. This CDR3 is 11 amino acids long. Germline values: CDR1 DFQATT, CDR2 SNEGSKA (reference sequence).

This clonotype was counted many times. The chain employs TRBV29-1 and TRBJ1-1, with 7 bases that match TRBD1. J gave up 1 base and V 2 bases, and 4 bases lay outside the gene matches. Germline CDR1 is SQVTM and CDR2 is ANQGSEA. This CDR3 is built from 14 residues. The CDR3 spells CSVERTGANTEAFF. In nucleotides, the CDR3 is TGCAGCGTTGAACGGACAGGCGCGAACACTGAAGCTTTCTTT.

The chain uses TRBV10-3 and TRBJ2-4; D is undetermined. Germline CDR1 is ENHRY and CDR2 is SYGVKD. Trimming removed 4 bases at V and 13 bases at J, with 14 bases between. CDR3 length: 12 residues. The CDR3 region is CAISGANNVQYF. The CDR3 coding sequence is TGTGCCATCAGTGGTGCGAACAATGTGCAGTACTTC.

Notes on this clonotype: Just one base apart from a much larger clone, this may be a read error. V and J are TRBV5-1 and TRBJ1-1; unclear D gene. CDR3 size: 16 residues. Looked up from germline, CDR1 is SGHRS and CDR2 is YFSETQ. The CDR3 is CVSSFLRRAMNTEAFF. CDR3 in DNA: TGCGTCAGCAGCTTCCTAAGACGCGCCATGAACACTGAAGCTTTCTTT.

This clonotype was seen at least ten times. This sequence joins TRBV20-1 and TRBJ2-3, with TRBD2 as a possible D gene (5 bases). The germline V and J ends were trimmed by 0 bases and 3 bases, with 13 bases remaining between them. There are 15 residues in the CDR3. CDR1 and CDR2 (germline): DFQATT, SNEGSKA (reference sequence). CDR3 region: CSARDGSDLTDTQYF. CDR3 nucleotides: TGCAGTGCTAGAGATGGGAGCGACCTAACAGATACGCAGTATTTT.

This chain links TRBV2 with TRBJ1-2; the D is unclear. Germline V gene data show CDR1 as SNHLY and CDR2 as FYNNEI. Trimming left V 7 bases short and J 5 bases short, with 11 bases between. This CDR3 spans 12 amino acids. In nucleotides, the CDR3 is TGTGCCAGCAAGTCTGGCCATTATGGCTACACCTTC. This codes for CASKSGHYGYTF.

Regarding this clonotype: A much more abundant neighbour one base away suggests this may be a read error. The chain uses TRBV11-2 and TRBJ1-2; a possible D gene is TRBD1 (5 bases). The CDR3 runs to 12 residues. Germline V gene data show CDR1 as SGHAT and CDR2 as FQNNGV. In DNA, the CDR3 is TGTGCCAGCTGCTTACTTCAGGGTGGCTACACCTTC. This codes for CASCLLQGGYTF.

This rearrangement joins TRBV19 to TRBJ2-3; 9 bases line up with TRBD2. The junction had 8 bases not matched to a gene; V was cut back by 4 bases and J by 3 bases. CDR1 is LNHDA, CDR2 SQIVND, per germline (reference sequence). This CDR3 is 16 amino acids long. The CDR3: CASSKYSGGVTDTQYF. CDR3 sequence (DNA): TGTGCCAGTAGTAAATATAGCGGGGGCGTGACAGATACGCAGTATTTT.